This TCR beta chain is from a study of blood T cell repertoires in COVID-19. Study-level background: Samples taken during acute and convalescent COVID-19 were collected in the United States, Italy and Spain. Sample material is recorded as cDNA or gDNA derived from T cells, B-cell-depleted T cells, or PBMCs.

Germline V gene lookup returns CDR1 SGHKS and CDR2 YYEKEE (reference sequence). The CDR3 consists of 16 residues. Trimming left V 3 bases short and J 0 bases short, with 16 bases between. In the authors' methods: It was from reference gene primer amplification that nucleated cell counts were estimated. TCRdb's copy holds only in-frame clones and misses some; the assay was immunoSEQ multiplex PCR. V, J and clone size are those of that table, while D and trimming were read from the DNA. The sample comprises some 180,000 clones, approximately 91% of which are singletons, and roughly 6.7% rests with the top ten.

The chain joins TRBV5-5 to TRBJ2-7; weak D call: TRBD2 (5 bases). This TCR derives from a man between 40 and 49 years old with acute or convalescent COVID-19. Sequenced sample: peripheral blood. CDR3 DNA: TGTGCCAGCAGCTCAATCCTGCGGAGGAGCTCCTACGAGCAGTACTTC. This sequence encodes CASSSILRRSSYEQYF.